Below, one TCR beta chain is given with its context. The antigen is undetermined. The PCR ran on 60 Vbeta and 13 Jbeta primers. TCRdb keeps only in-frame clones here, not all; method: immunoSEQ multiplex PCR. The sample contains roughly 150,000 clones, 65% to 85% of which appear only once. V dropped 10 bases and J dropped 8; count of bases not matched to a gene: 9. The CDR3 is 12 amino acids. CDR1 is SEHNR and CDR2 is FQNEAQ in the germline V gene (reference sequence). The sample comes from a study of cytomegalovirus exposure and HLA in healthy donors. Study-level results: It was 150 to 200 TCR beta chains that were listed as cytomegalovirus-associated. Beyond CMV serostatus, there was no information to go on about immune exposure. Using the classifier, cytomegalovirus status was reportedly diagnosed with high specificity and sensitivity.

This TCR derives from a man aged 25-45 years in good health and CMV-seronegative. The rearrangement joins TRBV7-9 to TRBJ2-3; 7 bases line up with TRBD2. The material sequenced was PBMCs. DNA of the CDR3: TGTGCCACGGGGAGGGGTGCGAGTACGCAGTATTTT. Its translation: CATGRGASTQYF.